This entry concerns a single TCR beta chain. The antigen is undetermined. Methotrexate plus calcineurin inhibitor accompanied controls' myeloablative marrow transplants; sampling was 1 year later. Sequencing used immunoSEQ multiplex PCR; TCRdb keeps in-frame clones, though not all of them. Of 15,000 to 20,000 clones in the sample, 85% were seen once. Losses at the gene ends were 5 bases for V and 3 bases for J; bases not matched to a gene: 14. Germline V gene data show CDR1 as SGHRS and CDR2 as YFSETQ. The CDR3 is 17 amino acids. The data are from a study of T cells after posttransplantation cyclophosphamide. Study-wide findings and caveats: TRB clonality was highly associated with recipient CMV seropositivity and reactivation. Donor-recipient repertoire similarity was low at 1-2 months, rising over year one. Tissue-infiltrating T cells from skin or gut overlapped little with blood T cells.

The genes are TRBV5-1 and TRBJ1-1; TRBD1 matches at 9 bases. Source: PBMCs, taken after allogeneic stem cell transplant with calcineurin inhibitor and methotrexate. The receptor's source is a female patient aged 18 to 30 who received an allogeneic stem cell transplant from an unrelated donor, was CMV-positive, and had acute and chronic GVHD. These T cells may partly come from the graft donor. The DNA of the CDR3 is TGCGCCAGCAGACTCACCGGGACAGGGAGAGGGGACACTGAAGCTTTCTTT. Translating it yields CASRLTGTGRGDTEAFF.